The rows below give T cell receptor beta chains drawn from one sample of a study of blood T cell repertoires in COVID-19. Clones were read by immunoSEQ multiplex PCR, and TCRdb kept only the in-frame ones, dropping some. The sample has approximately 320,000 clones, about 91% seen once; the top ten hold around 10%. The sequenced sample was PBMCs or T cells enriched from blood (not recorded which). These receptors were collected from a woman between 18 and 29 years old who had recovered from COVID-19. CDR3s leave out the opening cysteine and the closing phenylalanine or tryptophan. Each record gives: clone size, V gene, J gene, CDR3 protein. Size is omitted from some rows. Given values are once, few, many or a class for expanded clones.

clone size: .; V gene: TRBV19; J gene: TRBJ2-1; CDR3 protein: ASSIPSRQRYNEQF
clone size: .; V gene: TRBV19; J gene: TRBJ1-6; CDR3 protein: ASSWSRLDSPLH
clone size: .; V gene: TRBV4-3; J gene: TRBJ2-1; CDR3 protein: ASSQAVQGLNNEQF
clone size: .; V gene: TRBV19; J gene: TRBJ1-2; CDR3 protein: ASLQGYGYT
clone size: .; V gene: TRBV3-1/TRBV3-2; J gene: TRBJ2-7; CDR3 protein: ASSQIAGESEQY
clone size: .; V gene: TRBV3-1/TRBV3-2; J gene: TRBJ1-6; CDR3 protein: ASSPGQGHNSPLH
clone size: .; V gene: TRBV10-3; J gene: TRBJ2-7; CDR3 protein: AIGRLAGARAYEQY
clone size: .; V gene: TRBV6-5; J gene: TRBJ2-7; CDR3 protein: ATMAGPYTYEQY
clone size: .; V gene: TRBV28; J gene: TRBJ2-5; CDR3 protein: ASSFGGQNQETQY
clone size: .; V gene: TRBV7-2; J gene: TRBJ1-5; CDR3 protein: ASSSYGTDGNQPQH
clone size: .; V gene: TRBV5-5; J gene: TRBJ2-7; CDR3 protein: ASSRQGGGYEQY
clone size: .; V gene: TRBV7-2; J gene: TRBJ2-5; CDR3 protein: ASSPGTSQETQY
clone size: .; V gene: TRBV27; J gene: TRBJ2-3; CDR3 protein: ASSLFLGTSAQY
clone size: .; V gene: TRBV27; J gene: TRBJ1-5; CDR3 protein: ASSLFGTGVGNQPQH
clone size: .; V gene: TRBV20-1; J gene: TRBJ1-2; CDR3 protein: SAKATSGYT
clone size: once; V gene: TRBV24-1; J gene: TRBJ2-5; CDR3 protein: ASSGQGQETQY
clone size: .; V gene: TRBV5-4; J gene: TRBJ2-2; CDR3 protein: ASSLGVAENTGELF
clone size: .; V gene: TRBV18; J gene: TRBJ2-7; CDR3 protein: ASSTEGALSYEQY
clone size: .; V gene: TRBV28; J gene: TRBJ1-5; CDR3 protein: ASSLGLTGEGQPQH
clone size: .; V gene: TRBV4-1; J gene: TRBJ2-1; CDR3 protein: ASSRATDNNEQF
clone size: .; V gene: TRBV28; J gene: TRBJ2-3; CDR3 protein: ASSLDSWSDTQY
clone size: .; V gene: TRBV3-1/TRBV3-2; J gene: TRBJ1-4; CDR3 protein: ASSQVAGKKLF
clone size: .; V gene: TRBV2; J gene: TRBJ2-7; CDR3 protein: ASSSRPGQLTYEQY
clone size: .; V gene: TRBV11-2; J gene: TRBJ2-1; CDR3 protein: ASSLGRMVGNEQF